Listed here are 31 T cell receptor beta chains from one sample, sequenced in a study of blood T cell repertoires in COVID-19. Method: immunoSEQ multiplex PCR; TCRdb's copy keeps in-frame clones and lacks some. The sample has about 210,000 clones; 65% to 90% are singletons. The sample was peripheral blood. The receptors shown here come from a woman aged 70-85 years with COVID-19, enrolled during active disease.

The chain carries TRBV11-2 and TRBJ2-3; D is perhaps TRBD2 (5 bases). The CDR3 runs 15 residues. The V and J ends lost 0 bases and 2 bases respectively, with 9 bases between them. The V gene's germline CDR1 is SGHAT and CDR2 FQNNGV. The CDR3 loop reads CASSLEATNTDTQYF. CDR3 bases: TGTGCCAGCAGCTTAGAGGCGACTAACACAGATACGCAGTATTTT.

The rearrangement links TRBV6-5 to TRBJ2-7, with 9 bases fitting TRBD1. J gave up 6 bases and V 5 bases, and 8 bases lay outside the gene matches. CDR1 is MNHEY, CDR2 SVGAGI, per germline. There are 14 residues in the CDR3. The CDR3 sequence: CASSRRDRESEQYF. DNA of the CDR3: TGTGCCAGCAGTAGGCGGGACAGGGAAAGCGAGCAGTACTTC.

CDR3 bases: TGTGCCATCAGTGAGTCGACAGGTGCGGGCAATCAGCCCCAGCATTTT. Translated, it gives CAISESTGAGNQPQHF. The gene calls are TRBV10-3 and TRBJ1-5, with D tentatively TRBD1 (6 bases). This CDR3 is built from 16 residues. Trimming pared 0 bases from V and 2 bases from J, leaving 11 bases between. In germline, CDR1 is ENHRY, CDR2 SYGVKD.

This chain joins TRBV3-1 (or the pseudogene TRBV3-2) and TRBJ1-1; a weak D match, TRBD1 (5 bases). The CDR3 runs 15 residues. CDR1 LGHDT and CDR2 YNNKEL come from the germline V gene (reference sequence). Trimming took 6 bases from V and 1 from J, leaving 15 bases between them. CDR3 coding DNA: TGTGCCAGCAGACGGGGCGGAGGGACGAACACTGAAGCTTTCTTT. It codes for CASRRGGGTNTEAFF.

The chain uses TRBV7-9 and TRBJ2-5, with D tentatively TRBD2 (5 bases). The V gene's germline CDR1 is SEHNR and CDR2 FQNEAQ (reference sequence). Deletions cut 3 bases from V and 7 bases from J, with 9 bases between. CDR3 length: 12 amino acids. DNA for the CDR3: TGTGCCAGCAGCTTCCTCGAGGGGACCCAGTACTTC. Translated: CASSFLEGTQYF.

The V and J genes are TRBV19 and TRBJ1-5; 9 bases are shared with TRBD1. The CDR3 loop spans 15 amino acids. V dropped 6 bases and J dropped 1; count of bases not matched to a gene: 4. Germline V gene lookup returns CDR1 LNHDA and CDR2 SQIVND (reference sequence). In nucleotides, the CDR3 is TGTGCCAGTAGGAGGGACAGGGTAAGCAATCAGCCCCAGCATTTT. It specifies CASRRDRVSNQPQHF.

The sample holds one count of this clone. V and J are TRBV2 and TRBJ1-2; possibly TRBD1 for D (6 bases). This CDR3 is built from 13 residues. Germline CDR1 and CDR2: SNHLY and FYNNEI. Trimming removed 6 bases at V and 8 bases at J, with 16 bases between. The CDR3 reads CASRGTAGGGYTF. DNA for the CDR3: TGTGCCAGCAGGGGGACGGCTGGGGGCGGCTACACCTTC. The full variable domain, completed using reference TRBV2 and TRBJ1-2, is EPEVTQTPSHQVTQMGQEVILRCVPISNHLYFYWYRQILGQKVEFLVSFYNNEISEKSEIFDDQFSVERPDGSNFTLKIRSTKLEDSAMYFCASRGTAGGGYTFGSGTRLTVV.

This chain uses TRBV19 with TRBJ1-1; D remains unclear. V was shortened by 5 bases and J by 4 bases, with 11 bases between the two germline ends. CDR1 and CDR2 (germline): LNHDA, SQIVND (reference sequence). This CDR3 is built from 13 residues. The CDR3 here is CASSAQRGTEAFF. The CDR3, as DNA: TGTGCCAGTAGTGCTCAGCGGGGCACTGAAGCTTTCTTT.

The chain couples TRBV16 to TRBJ2-1; D gene uncertain. CDR1 and CDR2 (germline): KGHSY, FQNENV. The CDR3 runs to 13 residues. V shed 0 bases and J shed 5 bases, with 5 bases lying between them. This CDR3 is CASSQSANNEQFF. The CDR3 region has the DNA TGTGCCAGCAGCCAATCAGCGAACAATGAGCAGTTCTTC.

The rearrangement uses TRBV3-1 (or the pseudogene TRBV3-2) and TRBJ1-2; D is ambiguous. V was trimmed by 0 bases and J by 4 bases, leaving 6 bases between them. CDR3 length: 13 amino acids. CDR1 and CDR2 from the germline V gene are LGHDT and YNNKEL (reference sequence). CDR3 bases: TGTGCCAGCAGCCAAGATCGCGGCTATGGCTACACCTTC. It yields the protein CASSQDRGYGYTF.

The genes are TRBV6-2 or TRBV6-3 and TRBJ2-4, with TRBD1 matching over 7 bases. CDR3 length: 16 residues. Looked up from germline, CDR1 is MNHEY and CDR2 is SVGEGT. The trim removed 5 bases at V and 9 bases at J, leaving 16 bases unmatched. The CDR3 sequence is CASSTRQGAPPRIQYF. CDR3 sequence (DNA): TGTGCCAGCAGTACTCGACAGGGAGCCCCCCCCCGCATTCAGTACTTC.

The table lists this clone with a few counts. V gene TRBV5-1 combines with J gene TRBJ1-2; perhaps TRBD1 as D (6 bases). Trimming cost V 0 bases and J 2 bases, with 11 bases left between them. CDR1 and CDR2 (germline): SGHRS, YFSETQ. The CDR3 consists of 15 residues. CDR3 region: CASSLASGENYGYTF. DNA for the CDR3: TGCGCCAGCAGCTTGGCCTCAGGGGAAAACTATGGCTACACCTTC. The full variable domain, in which reference TRBV5-1 and TRBJ1-2 provide the parts outside the CDR3, is KAGVTQTPRYLIKTRGQQVTLSCSPISGHRSVSWYQQTPGQGLQFLFEYFSETQRNKGNFPGRFSGRQFSNSRSEMNVSTLELGDSALYLCASSLASGENYGYTFGSGTRLTVV.

The chain recombines TRBV7-2 with TRBJ1-4; TRBD1 matches 10 bases. This CDR3 has 15 amino acids. Germline assignment: CDR1 SGHTA and CDR2 FQGNSA. V gave up 4 bases and J gave up 8 bases; unmatched junction bases: 7. DNA for the CDR3: TGTGCCAGCAGCTCTCGACAGGGGGCATGGGAAAAACTGTTTTTT. It translates to CASSSRQGAWEKLFF.

The gene calls are TRBV6-5 and TRBJ1-5; 8 bases align to TRBD1. Germline-derived CDR1 and CDR2 are MNHEY and SVGAGI. V gave up 0 bases and J gave up 7 bases; unmatched junction bases: 5. The CDR3 runs 15 residues. In nucleotides, the CDR3 is TGTGCCAGCAGTTACTCGACGGACAGGGTCCAGCCCCAGCATTTT. Translating gives CASSYSTDRVQPQHF.

The gene calls are TRBV4-2 and TRBJ1-4; no firm D call. V was trimmed by 2 bases and J by 8 bases, leaving 12 bases between them. In germline, CDR1 is LGHNA, CDR2 YNFKEQ. The length of the CDR3 is 14 residues. The CDR3 protein is CASSQSISREKLFF. The CDR3 nucleotides read TGTGCCAGCAGCCAATCGATAAGTCGGGAAAAACTGTTTTTT.

In this sample, this clone turned up a few times. The chain's CDR3 is CASSGGQGRNTIYF. The DNA for the CDR3 is TGCGCCAGCAGCGGGGGACAGGGAAGAAACACCATATATTTT. The J gene is TRBJ1-3, the V gene TRBV5-1, with 9 positions matching TRBD1. With 4 bases clipped from V and 5 bases from J, the junction kept 4 bases outside the gene matches. The CDR3 has 14 amino acids. The germline gives CDR1 SGHRS, CDR2 YFSETQ.

CDR3 sequence reads: CASSYSTSGGFSTEAFF. Here the CDR3 DNA reads TGTGCCAGCAGTTACTCGACTTCAGGGGGTTTTAGCACTGAAGCTTTCTTT. V and J are TRBV6-2 or TRBV6-3 and TRBJ1-1; 7 positions agree with TRBD1. CDR1 is MNHEY and CDR2 is SVGEGT in the germline V gene. The J segment lost 4 bases and the V segment lost 0 bases, leaving 11 bases of the junction unmatched. This CDR3 has 17 residues.

The V gene is TRBV19, the J gene TRBJ2-7; perhaps TRBD1 as D (6 bases). The CDR3 extends over 15 amino acids. Germline loops: CDR1 LNHDA, CDR2 SQIVND (reference sequence). Between the trimmed V and J ends, which lost 6 bases and 2 bases, there was a span of 17 bases. CDR3 bases: TGTGCCAGTAGGGCTTGGGGGCAAGGGGCCTACGAGCAGTACTTC. It yields the protein CASRAWGQGAYEQYF.

The chain is built from TRBV6-5 and TRBJ1-2, with D maybe TRBD1 (6 bases). The CDR3 covers 13 residues. Between the trimmed V and J ends, which lost 6 bases and 5 bases, there was a span of 13 bases. Germline values: CDR1 MNHEY, CDR2 SVGAGI. The CDR3 region has the DNA TGTGCCAGCAGCCTCGGGACACCTTATGGCTACACCTTC. Encoded protein: CASSLGTPYGYTF.

The chain recombines TRBV7-3 with TRBJ1-1; TRBD1 is a possible D gene (6 bases). The CDR3 totals 14 residues. V was cut by 0 bases and J by 6 bases, with 11 bases left in between. From germline, CDR1 is SGHTA and CDR2 FQGTGA. DNA of the CDR3: TGTGCCAGCAGCTTAACGGGACATAAATCTGAAGCTTTCTTT. This translates into CASSLTGHKSEAFF. Full variable domain (outside the CDR3, taken from reference TRBV7-3 and TRBJ1-1): GAGVSQTPSNKVTEKGKYVELRCDPISGHTALYWYRQSLGQGPEFLIYFQGTGAADDSGLPNDRFFAVRPEGSVSTLKIQRTERGDSAVYLCASSLTGHKSEAFFGQGTRLTVV.

The chain carries TRBV14 and TRBJ2-5; 8 nucleotides agree with TRBD2. Unmatched junction bases numbered 5, after V lost 4 bases and J lost 1 base. This CDR3 contains 15 residues. Germline lookup yields CDR1 SGHDN and CDR2 FVKESK. The CDR3 DNA sequence: TGTGCCAGCAGCCTCCCGGGGGGGGGCCAAGAGACCCAGTACTTC. It codes for CASSLPGGGQETQYF.

CDR3 loop: CASSQPDRGNEKLFF. CDR3 bases: TGTGCCAGCAGCCAACCGGACAGGGGAAATGAAAAACTGTTTTTT. The V and J genes are TRBV4-2 and TRBJ1-4, with TRBD1 matching over 9 bases. CDR1 and CDR2 (germline): LGHNA, YNFKEQ. Trimming removed 2 bases from V and 5 bases from J; junction bases left unmatched: 3. The CDR3 extends over 15 amino acids.

The chain joins TRBV6-5 to TRBJ2-7, with a weak D call TRBD1 (6 bases). There are 14 residues in the CDR3. Per germline, CDR1 MNHEY and CDR2 SVGAGI. Trimming cost V 7 bases and J 4 bases, with 17 bases left between them. The CDR3 loop reads CASNQRSDSYEQYF. In nucleotides, the CDR3 is TGTGCCAGCAACCAAAGGTCGGACAGTTACGAGCAGTACTTC.

V gene TRBV24-1 combines with J gene TRBJ2-1; 7 bases line up with TRBD1. V trimming: 4 bases; J trimming: 4 bases; junction bases outside the gene matches: 3. Germline CDR1 KGHDR, CDR2 SFDVKD. CDR3 length: 14 residues. The CDR3 loop is CATSELGQYNEQFF. The CDR3 DNA reads as TGTGCCACCAGTGAGCTGGGACAGTACAATGAGCAGTTCTTC.

In this sample, this clone turned up a few times. The V call is TRBV13, the J call TRBJ2-1; 8 bases are shared with TRBD2. Germline CDR1 is PRHDT and CDR2 is FYEKMQ (reference sequence). The CDR3 consists of 18 residues. Trimming took 2 bases from V and 4 from J; bases not matched to a gene: 13. Written as DNA, the CDR3 is TGTGCCAGCAGCTTATCCTTAGGAGGTAGCGGGGAGTACAATGAGCAGTTCTTC. This codes for CASSLSLGGSGEYNEQFF.

The chain recombines TRBV6-2 or TRBV6-3 with TRBJ2-5; a possible D gene is TRBD1 (5 bases). Trimming took off 1 base at V and 0 bases at J, with 12 bases between the two ends. From germline, CDR1 is MNHEY and CDR2 SVGEGT. The CDR3 loop spans 16 amino acids. The CDR3 nucleotides are TGTGCCAGCAGTTACTATGGGGCGAGGAACCAAGAGACCCAGTACTTC. This codes for CASSYYGARNQETQYF.

This chain connects TRBV6-5 to TRBJ2-3, with 9 bases that match TRBD2. The germline V gene encodes CDR1 MNHEY and CDR2 SVGAGI. The ends lost 8 bases at V and 5 bases at J; junction bases unmatched: 11. The CDR3 consists of 15 residues. The CDR3 nucleotides are TGTGCCAGCGGGTGGGTAGCGGGAGCGGGAGATACGCAGTATTTT. Translated: CASGWVAGAGDTQYF.

This clone was seen a handful of times. The chain combines TRBV5-5 with TRBJ2-7; possible D gene TRBD2, 6 bases. Germline values: CDR1 SGHKS, CDR2 YYEKEE (reference sequence). The V gene lost 3 bases and the J gene lost 0 bases, with 13 bases spanning the gap. This CDR3 has 15 amino acids. DNA of the CDR3: TGTGCCAGCAGCTGGGAGGAGAACCGCTCCTACGAGCAGTACTTC. Protein product: CASSWEENRSYEQYF.

The sample holds a few counts of this clone. The chain employs TRBV12-5 and TRBJ2-5; 8 bases fit TRBD1. The germline gives CDR1 LGHNT, CDR2 FRNRAP. The CDR3 consists of 15 residues. The trim removed 2 bases at V and 5 bases at J, leaving 7 bases unmatched. The CDR3 reads CASGLRAGGVETQYF. The CDR3, as DNA: TGTGCTAGTGGTTTGAGGGCAGGGGGCGTCGAGACCCAGTACTTC.

The rearrangement uses TRBV12-3 or TRBV12-4 and TRBJ1-2; 7 nucleotides align to TRBD1. Germline trimming cut 6 bases from V and 7 bases from J; bases unmatched to any gene: 2. The CDR3 runs to 11 residues. CDR3 nucleotides: TGTGCCAGCAGGAACAGGGGTGGCTACACCTTC. Translated, it gives CASRNRGGYTF.

The chain employs TRBV9 and TRBJ2-2; TRBD2 agrees at 11 bases. V shed 3 bases, J shed 2 bases, and the junction held 3 bases outside the gene matches. CDR1 is SGDLS and CDR2 is YYNGEE in the germline V gene. This CDR3 comprises 16 residues. CDR3 sequence reads: CASSAGTSGNTGELFF. Here the CDR3 DNA reads TGTGCCAGCAGCGCGGGGACTAGCGGAAACACCGGGGAGCTGTTTTTT.